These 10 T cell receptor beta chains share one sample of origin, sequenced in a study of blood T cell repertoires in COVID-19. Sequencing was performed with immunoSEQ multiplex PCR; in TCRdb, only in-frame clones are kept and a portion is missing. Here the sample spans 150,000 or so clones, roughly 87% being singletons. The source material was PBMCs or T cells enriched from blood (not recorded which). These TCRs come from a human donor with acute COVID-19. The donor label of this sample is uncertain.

In DNA form, the CDR3 reads TGTGCCAGCATGGGGGGTTCCGCCAATGAAAAACTGTTTTTT. Its protein product is CASMGGSANEKLFF. This chain uses TRBV28 with TRBJ1-4, with TRBD1 as a possible D gene (5 bases). Trimming stripped 7 bases from V and 5 bases from J, with 14 bases between. From germline, CDR1 is MDHEN and CDR2 SYDVKM. The CDR3 is made up of 14 amino acids.

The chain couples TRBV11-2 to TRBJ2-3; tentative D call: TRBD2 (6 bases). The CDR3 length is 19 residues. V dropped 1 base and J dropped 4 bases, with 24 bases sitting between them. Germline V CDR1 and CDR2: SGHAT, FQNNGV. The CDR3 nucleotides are TGTGCCAGCAGCTTAGGCCGAGCTAGGAGCGGGTGGGCCCCAGATACGCAGTATTTT. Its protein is CASSLGRARSGWAPDTQYF.

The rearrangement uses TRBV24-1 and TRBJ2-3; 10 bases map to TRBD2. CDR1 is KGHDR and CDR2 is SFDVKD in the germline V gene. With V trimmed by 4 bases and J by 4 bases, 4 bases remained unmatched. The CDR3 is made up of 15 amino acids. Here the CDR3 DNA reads TGTGCCACCAGTGACTCTAGCGGGGGCCCAGATACGCAGTATTTT. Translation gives CATSDSSGGPDTQYF.

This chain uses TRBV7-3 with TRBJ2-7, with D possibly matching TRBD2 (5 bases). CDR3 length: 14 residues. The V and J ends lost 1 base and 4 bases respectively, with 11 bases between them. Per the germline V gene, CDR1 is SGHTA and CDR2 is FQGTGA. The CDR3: CASSLSPEAYEQYF. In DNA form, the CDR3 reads TGTGCCAGCAGCTTAAGCCCGGAGGCTTACGAGCAGTACTTC.

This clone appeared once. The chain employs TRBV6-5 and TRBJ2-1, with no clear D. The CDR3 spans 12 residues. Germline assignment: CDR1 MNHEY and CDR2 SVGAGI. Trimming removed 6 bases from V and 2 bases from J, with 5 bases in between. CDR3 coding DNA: TGTGCCAGCAGCCACACCTACAATGAGCAGTTCTTC. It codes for CASSHTYNEQFF.

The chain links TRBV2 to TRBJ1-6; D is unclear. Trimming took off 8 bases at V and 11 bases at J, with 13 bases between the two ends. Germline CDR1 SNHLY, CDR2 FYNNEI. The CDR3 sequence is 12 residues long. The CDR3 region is CASAIEDTPLHF. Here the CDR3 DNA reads TGTGCCAGCGCCATTGAGGATACACCCCTCCACTTT.

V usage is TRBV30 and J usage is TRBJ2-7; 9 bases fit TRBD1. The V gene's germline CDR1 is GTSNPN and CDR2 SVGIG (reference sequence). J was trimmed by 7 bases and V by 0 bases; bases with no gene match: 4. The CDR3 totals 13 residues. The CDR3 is CAWSVQGAGEQYF. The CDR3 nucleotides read TGTGCCTGGAGTGTACAGGGGGCGGGGGAGCAGTACTTC.

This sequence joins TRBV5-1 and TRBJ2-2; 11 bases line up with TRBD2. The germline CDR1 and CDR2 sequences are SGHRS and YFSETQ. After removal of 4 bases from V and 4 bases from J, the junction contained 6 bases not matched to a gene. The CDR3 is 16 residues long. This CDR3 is CASSPTTSGATGELFF. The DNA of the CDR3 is TGCGCCAGCAGCCCGACGACTAGCGGGGCCACCGGGGAGCTGTTTTTT.

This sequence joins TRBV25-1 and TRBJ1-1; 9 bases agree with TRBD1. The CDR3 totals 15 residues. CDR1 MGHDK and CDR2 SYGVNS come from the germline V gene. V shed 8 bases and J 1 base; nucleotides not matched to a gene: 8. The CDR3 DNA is TGTGCCAGCGTCCCGGGACAGGGAACGAACACTGAAGCTTTCTTT. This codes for CASVPGQGTNTEAFF.

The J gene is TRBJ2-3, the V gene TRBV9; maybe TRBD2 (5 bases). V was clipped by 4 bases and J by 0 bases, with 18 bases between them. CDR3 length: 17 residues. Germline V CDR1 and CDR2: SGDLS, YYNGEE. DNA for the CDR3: TGTGCCAGCAGCCCCCCCCGGGGTCAGGAGAGCACAGATACGCAGTATTTT. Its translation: CASSPPRGQESTDTQYF. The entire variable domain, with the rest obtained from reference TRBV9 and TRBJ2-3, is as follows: DSGVTQTPKHLITATGQRVTLRCSPRSGDLSVYWYQQSLDQGLQFLIQYYNGEERAKGNILERFSAQQFPDLHSELNLSSLELGDSALYFCASSPPRGQESTDTQYFGPGTRLTVL.